This TCR beta chain was recorded in a study of early T cells in non-severe SARS-CoV-2 infection. About the study: The sequenced material was bulk RNA from unsorted whole blood, and its chains were unpaired. Study-level findings and limits: Matches to VDJdb favored anti-spike CD8 responses and missed private and CD4 specificities.

Individually, cDNA molecules had unique molecular identifiers attached to them. TCRdb reprocessed the 5' RACE reads via MiXCR and lists one record per CDR3 protein. The sample lists around 61,000 distinct CDR3 sequences, around 12% occurring once. The CDR3 runs to 18 residues. The germline CDR1 and CDR2 sequences are SEHNR and FQNEAQ (reference sequence). V lost 0 bases and J 1 base, leaving 13 bases between the germline ends. This clonotype was detected a few times. Its antigen is still unknown. Sequencing used whole blood. The sequence was obtained from an adult who was a healthcare worker with PCR-confirmed SARS-CoV-2 infection or an uninfected control (not recorded which). The chain has TRBV7-9 and TRBJ1-6; D is unclear. The CDR3 reads CASSLARSGRSYNSPLHF. For the CDR3, the DNA is TGTGCCAGCAGCTTAGCGCGGTCCGGGAGGTCCTATAATTCACCCCTCCACTTT.